Listed below are T cell receptor beta chains from one sample, sequenced in a study of T cell responses to AZD1222 COVID-19 vaccine. Some clones are missing from TCRdb's copy, which holds only in-frame ones; the method was immunoSEQ multiplex PCR. Of some 130,000 clones in the sample, 88% are singletons; the top ten hold around 8%. The material was peripheral blood, obtained on day 0 of AZD1222 vaccination. The receptors were sampled from an adult in good health. CDR3s include the opening cysteine and the closing phenylalanine or tryptophan. A D gene is named only where the DNA matches it firmly. Size tells how often a clone was seen (once, few, many) or the class of an expanded clone, and some rows leave it out.

d_call j_call clone_size v_call cdr3_length cdr3_nt cdr3_aa
NA TRBJ1-2 few TRBV6-5 14 TGTGCCAGCAGTTCGGGACGCAGGGTAGATGGCTACACCTTC CASSSGRRVDGYTF
NA TRBJ1-2 NA TRBV2 12 TGTGCCAGCACTCTGGATGGATATGGCTACACCTTC CASTLDGYGYTF
NA TRBJ2-7 NA TRBV5-6 15 TGTGCCAGCAGCTCTCGACAGGCAGGGCTTTACGAGCAGTACTTC CASSSRQAGLYEQYF
NA TRBJ2-7 NA TRBV7-2 13 TGTGCCAGCAGCTTAGGGGACTGGCGTCTACAGTACTTC CASSLGDWRLQYF
NA TRBJ1-5 NA TRBV24-1 14 TGTGCCACCAGTGACCCTCCCGCCATTTATCCCCAGCATTTT CATSDPPAIYPQHF
NA TRBJ2-2 NA TRBV10-1 15 TGCGCCAGCAGTGAGAGGGGGGGGAACACCGGGGAGCTGTTTTTT CASSERGGNTGELFF
TRBD1 TRBJ1-4 NA TRBV6-6 13 TGTGCCACCGCAGGGGGCGTTGGTGAAAAACTGTTTTTT CATAGGVGEKLFF
NA TRBJ1-2 NA TRBV18 12 TGTGCCAGCCTCGACAGCGGGTATGGCTACACCTTC CASLDSGYGYTF
NA TRBJ1-3 NA TRBV28 15 TGTGCCAGCAGTTCCCCCAGGGGTTCTGGAAACACCATATATTTT CASSSPRGSGNTIYF
NA TRBJ1-6 NA TRBV19 16 TGTGCCAGTACCGCTGGGGGTAGCTCCTATAATTCACCCCTCCACTTT CASTAGGSSYNSPLHF
NA TRBJ1-1 NA TRBV29-1 12 TGCAGCGCTGAAGACTTTGACACTGAAGCTTTCTTT CSAEDFDTEAFF
NA TRBJ1-5 NA TRBV30 13 TGTGCCTGGAGTGGGGGGTCCAACCAGCCCCAGCATTTT CAWSGGSNQPQHF
NA TRBJ1-2 NA TRBV18 14 TGTGCCAGCTCACCATTGGACACCAACTATGGCTACACCTTC CASSPLDTNYGYTF
TRBD1 TRBJ1-1 NA TRBV6-6 16 TGTGCCAGCAGGGGGATAGGAGTGGACAGGGAGGCTGAAGCTTTCTTT CASRGIGVDREAEAFF
NA TRBJ1-5 NA TRBV6-2/TRBV6-3 16 TGTGCCAGCAGTTACCACCGGCAGACTAGCAATCAGCCCCAGCATTTT CASSYHRQTSNQPQHF
TRBD1 TRBJ2-1 NA TRBV24-1 17 TGTGCCACCAGCGCTGATCCGGGACAGGGTTGGTACAATGAGCAGTTCTTC CATSADPGQGWYNEQFF
NA TRBJ2-1 few TRBV18 16 TGTGCCAGCTTCCTCCCGGGGCTACAACACGACAATGAGCAGTTCTTC CASFLPGLQHDNEQFF
NA TRBJ1-4 NA TRBV19 14 TGTGCCAGTAGTATAATCTCTCTTGGGGAAAAACTGTTTTTT CASSIISLGEKLFF
NA TRBJ1-5 NA TRBV5-8 15 TGTGCCAGCAGCCTGACGATAGGTGGGAATCAGCCCCAGCATTTT CASSLTIGGNQPQHF
NA TRBJ1-3 NA TRBV5-1 15 TGCGCCAGCAGCCTCGATAGAGCAGGTGGAAACACCATATATTTT CASSLDRAGGNTIYF